This TCR beta chain was identified in a study of beta chain features in type 1 diabetes. Study-level background: Patient and healthy donor groups were alike in age, gender and cell yields.

The isolated RNA, all of it, was reverse transcribed, so expressed TCRB transcripts were what got sequenced. Assay: immunoSEQ multiplex PCR; the TCRdb copy retains only in-frame clones and omits some. The profile shows 350,000 to 450,000 clones, more than 13% of them singletons. Study-level points and caveats: All four CD4+ subsets of Type 1 diabetes patients contained TCRB CDR3s that were moderately but significantly shorter.

This clone was counted between two and nine times. Its antigen is undetermined. The germline gives CDR1 LGHNA, CDR2 YSLEER. Trimming stripped 0 bases from V and 7 bases from J, with 21 bases between. The CDR3 extends over 17 amino acids. The rearrangement joins TRBV4-3 to TRBJ1-2; D call uncertain. The source is a woman younger than 30 in good health. Sequences were obtained from naive CD4+ T cells from blood. The CDR3 coding sequence is TGCGCCAGCAGCCAAGAGTCCCTCCTGCGGCAGATTGGTGGCTACACCTTC. Translating it yields CASSQESLLRQIGGYTF.